Included here is one TCR beta chain sequence, with context. These data are taken from a study of blood T cell repertoires in COVID-19. In the study overall: From the United States, Italy and Spain came samples of acute and convalescent COVID-19. T cells, B-cell-depleted T cells, or PBMCs supplied cDNA or gDNA.

Per germline, CDR1 MGHDK and CDR2 SYGVNS. This CDR3 has 14 residues. V dropped 4 bases and J dropped 3; count of bases not matched to a gene: 6. Study processing details: Amplification of reference gene primers provided the estimated nucleated cell counts. Measured with immunoSEQ multiplex PCR; TCRdb has only the in-frame clones, and not every one. That table furnishes V, J and clone size, whereas the DNA furnished D and trimming. The table has roughly 7,800 clones, just over 85% seen once. Source material: peripheral blood. This sequence originates from a woman in her 50s with active or convalescent COVID-19. V and J are TRBV25-1 and TRBJ2-7, with TRBD1 matching 7 bases. CDR3 sequence: CASSVRDSHYEQYF. The CDR3 DNA sequence: TGTGCCAGCAGTGTCCGGGACAGCCACTACGAGCAGTACTTC.